This T cell receptor (beta chain) is drawn from a study of blood T cell repertoires in COVID-19. Study-level information: Samples taken during acute and convalescent COVID-19 were collected in the United States, Italy and Spain. PBMCs, B-cell-depleted T cells, or T cells were the source of the cDNA or gDNA that made up the material.

As processed by the authors: Amplification of reference gene primers was used by the study to estimate nucleated cell counts. Data came from immunoSEQ multiplex PCR; TCRdb stores just in-frame clones and leaves some out. From that table come the V and J calls and clone size; the DNA was used to work out D and trimming. The profile shows approximately 99,000 clones, less than 75% of them singletons. The sequence was collected from a woman in her forties with acute or convalescent COVID-19. Material: peripheral blood.

The CDR3 DNA is TGTGCCATCAGTGAGGGGACAACAACTAATGAAAAACTGTTTTTT. Translation gives CAISEGTTTNEKLFF. This sequence joins TRBV10-3 and TRBJ1-4; possibly TRBD1 for D (6 bases). Trimming took off 2 bases at V and 0 bases at J, with 7 bases between the two ends. The CDR3 covers 15 residues. Germline CDR1 and CDR2: ENHRY and SYGVKD.